A single sample is the source of the 31 T cell receptor beta chains below, sequenced in a study of shared clonotypes between healthy human individuals (dated by TCRdb to about 2020). The receptor library was made with the immunoSEQ multiplex PCR assay. Entries here come from immuneACCESS through TCRdb and include only in-frame sequences with V and J called. Some clones fail to appear in such tables; in the studies checked, an unresolved V gene covers under half of the shortfall, and the cause of the remainder is unknown. The sample contains 2 million to 3 million clones, roughly 93% of them found a single time. Of the sample, 0.36% is held by the ten largest clones. Sequenced: naive CD4+ T cells from PBMCs. The sample's cell subset or site label is to be understood as: CD45RA+ positively selected. These receptors were collected from a man aged 18 to 35 in good health. Some clones in this sample may be carry-over from other donors' samples.

The chain has TRBV10-3 and TRBJ2-7; D is possibly TRBD2 (6 bases). Germline CDR1 ENHRY, CDR2 SYGVKD. With 2 bases removed from V and 1 base from J, the gap between germline ends came to 9 bases. The length of the CDR3 is 14 residues. CDR3 nucleotide sequence: TGTGCCATCAGTGAGGGGGGGTGGTCCTACGAGCAGTACTTC. It yields the protein CAISEGGWSYEQYF.

CDR3 residues: CASSDRTGSSYNEQFF. CDR3 DNA: TGTGCCAGCAGCGACCGGACAGGGAGCTCCTACAATGAGCAGTTCTTC. The chain combines TRBV7-3 with TRBJ2-1, with 8 bases matching TRBD1. CDR1 and CDR2 (germline): SGHTA, FQGTGA. Germline trimming cut 5 bases from V and 0 bases from J; bases unmatched to any gene: 6. The CDR3 has 16 amino acids.

The chain links TRBV14 to TRBJ1-5; D might be TRBD1 (5 bases). Trimming left V 5 bases short and J 9 bases short, with 14 bases between. The CDR3 consists of 13 residues. Germline CDR1 and CDR2: SGHDN and FVKESK. For the CDR3, the DNA is TGTGCCAGCAGCGCTAACCTCGGGGGGCCCCAGCATTTT. Translated, it gives CASSANLGGPQHF.

V usage is TRBV14 and J usage is TRBJ1-4; TRBD1 is a possible D gene (6 bases). CDR3 size: 21 residues. Trimming took off 2 bases at V and 0 bases at J, with 25 bases between the two ends. Germline V gene data show CDR1 as SGHDN and CDR2 as FVKESK. The CDR3 is CASSQYSIWGGQHATNEKLFF. The CDR3 nucleotides are TGTGCCAGCAGCCAATATTCGATTTGGGGGGGACAACACGCAACTAATGAAAAACTGTTTTTT.

This chain joins TRBV28 and TRBJ2-7; D is undetermined. This CDR3 spans 14 amino acids. CDR1 is MDHEN and CDR2 is SYDVKM in the germline V gene. V gave up 6 bases and J gave up 2 bases, with 14 bases separating them. The CDR3 sequence is CASSPARRTYEQYF. CDR3 sequence (DNA): TGTGCCAGCAGCCCCGCCCGGCGGACCTACGAGCAGTACTTC.

The V and J genes are TRBV7-7 and TRBJ2-2, with TRBD2 as a possible D gene (6 bases). V gave up 5 bases and J gave up 5 bases, with 15 bases separating them. The CDR3 is 15 residues long. CDR1 is SSHAT, CDR2 FNYEAQ, per germline (reference sequence). CDR3 in DNA: TGTGCCAGCAGCGCCGCGGTCGGGGGTACCGGGGAGCTGTTTTTT. This encodes CASSAAVGGTGELFF.

V gene TRBV5-3 combines with J gene TRBJ2-5; D is possibly TRBD1 (5 bases). TRBV5-3 is placed among ORFs of uncertain function. The CDR3 is 17 residues long. V shed 6 bases and J shed 7 bases, with 28 bases lying between them. The CDR3, as DNA: TGTGCCAGAACGCGTGTTTCCCGGGTCCACAAAAGGGGGACCCAGTACTTC. The encoded protein is CARTRVSRVHKRGTQYF.

The gene calls are TRBV5-1 and TRBJ2-5, with 14 bases lining up with TRBD2. This CDR3 is 16 amino acids long. Germline-derived CDR1 and CDR2 are SGHRS and YFSETQ. After removal of 4 bases from V and 4 bases from J, the junction contained 6 bases not matched to a gene. The CDR3 is CASSPGTSGRLETQYF. CDR3 sequence (DNA): TGCGCCAGCAGCCCTGGGACTAGCGGGAGACTAGAGACCCAGTACTTC.

The CDR3 DNA sequence: TGTGCCAGCACGTCGGGCGGGAGAACCAGGAATGAGCAGTTCTTC. Translated: CASTSGGRTRNEQFF. The chain has TRBV6-1 and TRBJ2-1, with 7 bases lining up with TRBD2. Trimming removed 7 bases from V and 7 bases from J; junction bases left unmatched: 13. The CDR3 length is 15 residues. Germline CDR1 MNHNS, CDR2 SASEGT.

This chain uses TRBV5-1 with TRBJ1-5; D remains unclear. Trimming left V 0 bases short and J 5 bases short, with 6 bases between. Germline values: CDR1 SGHRS, CDR2 YFSETQ. The CDR3 covers 13 residues. This CDR3 is CASSLDLYQPQHF. The CDR3 nucleotides are TGCGCCAGCAGCTTGGACCTTTATCAGCCCCAGCATTTT.

The chain uses TRBV9 and TRBJ1-2; D possibly corresponds to TRBD1 (6 bases). This CDR3 comprises 15 residues. Germline CDR1 SGDLS, CDR2 YYNGEE. The V end lost 2 bases, the J end lost 4 bases, and 15 bases lay between the germline ends. CDR3 protein: CASSVWGAQGYGYTF. In DNA form, the CDR3 reads TGTGCCAGCAGCGTTTGGGGGGCGCAAGGCTATGGCTACACCTTC.

This CDR3 is CAISAGGGNQPQHF. In nucleotides, the CDR3 is TGTGCCATCAGTGCGGGGGGTGGCAATCAGCCCCAGCATTTT. The V and J genes are TRBV10-3 and TRBJ1-5; TRBD1 might be the D (5 bases). The CDR3 length is 14 residues. V lost 4 bases to trimming and J lost 2 bases, with 9 bases between them. From germline, CDR1 is ENHRY and CDR2 SYGVKD.

The rearrangement links TRBV9 to TRBJ2-1; 12 bases match TRBD2. The CDR3 is 15 residues long. The germline CDR1 and CDR2 sequences are SGDLS and YYNGEE. Losses at the gene ends were 4 bases for V and 9 bases for J; bases not matched to a gene: 8. The CDR3 here is CASSTRLAGVGEQFF. CDR3 nucleotides: TGTGCCAGCAGCACCCGACTAGCGGGAGTGGGTGAGCAGTTCTTC.

The rearrangement joins TRBV7-9 to TRBJ1-2, with D perhaps TRBD1 (6 bases). The CDR3 loop spans 15 amino acids. Germline V lookup: CDR1 SEHNR, CDR2 FQNEAQ (reference sequence). Trimming took off 5 bases at V and 1 base at J, with 14 bases between the two ends. CDR3 sequence (DNA): TGTGCCAGCAGCAAGGACAGCTCCTTTAACTATGGCTACACCTTC. Its protein is CASSKDSSFNYGYTF.

The chain is built from TRBV11-3 and TRBJ2-5, with TRBD1 matching over 9 bases. The CDR3 length is 15 residues. In germline, CDR1 is SGHNT, CDR2 YENEEA. The V gene end was trimmed by 4 bases and the J gene end by 2 bases; junction bases not matched to a gene: 5. The CDR3 DNA sequence: TGTGCCAGCAGCTCCGGGACAGGGAGGCAAGAGACCCAGTACTTC. It is translated as CASSSGTGRQETQYF.

This clone is a singleton in its sample. The chain joins TRBV6-1 to TRBJ2-7, with TRBD1 matching over 7 bases. Germline V gives CDR1 MNHNS, CDR2 SASEGT. There are 14 residues in the CDR3. After removal of 6 bases from V and 1 base from J, the junction contained 6 bases not matched to a gene. CDR3 sequence reads: CASSSGQKSYEQYF. Here the CDR3 DNA reads TGTGCCAGCAGCTCGGGACAGAAATCCTACGAGCAGTACTTC.

This clone was detected a few times. V and J are TRBV6-4 and TRBJ2-1; the match to TRBD1 covers 8 bases. From germline, CDR1 is MRHNA and CDR2 SNTAGT. The CDR3 sequence is 14 residues long. The V and J ends lost 2 bases and 9 bases, in that order; junction bases with no gene match: 6. CDR3 nucleotides: TGTGCCAGCAGTGACATTGGACAGGGCACTGAGCAGTTCTTC. This translates into CASSDIGQGTEQFF.

This chain uses TRBV7-9 with TRBJ2-5; a weak D match, TRBD2 (6 bases). Per the germline V gene, CDR1 is SEHNR and CDR2 is FQNEAQ (reference sequence). The V gene lost 5 bases and the J gene lost 3 bases, with 13 bases spanning the gap. The CDR3 covers 14 residues. The CDR3 here is CASSASGGEETQYF. The CDR3 DNA is TGTGCCAGCAGCGCTTCTGGCGGGGAAGAGACCCAGTACTTC.

The chain combines TRBV9 with TRBJ2-2, with 7 bases that match TRBD2. V lost 0 bases, J lost 1 base, and 6 bases stayed unmatched. This CDR3 comprises 17 residues. The germline gives CDR1 SGDLS, CDR2 YYNGEE. The CDR3 reads CASSVGFGRMNTGELFF. The CDR3 nucleotides read TGTGCCAGCAGCGTAGGGTTCGGGAGGATGAACACCGGGGAGCTGTTTTTT.

The V and J genes are TRBV18 and TRBJ1-5; tentative D call: TRBD1 (6 bases). CDR1 is KGHSH and CDR2 is LQKENI in the germline V gene. The CDR3 is made up of 15 amino acids. Trimming took off 1 base at V and 6 bases at J, with 13 bases between the two ends. CDR3 bases: TGTGCCAGCTCACCACGGGGACAAGATTTTCAGCCCCAGCATTTT. Protein product: CASSPRGQDFQPQHF.

The rearrangement uses TRBV5-1 and TRBJ2-4; the D is unclear. V was trimmed by 4 bases and J by 1 base, leaving 15 bases between them. CDR1 and CDR2 (germline): SGHRS, YFSETQ. The CDR3 has 16 residues. The CDR3 DNA sequence: TGCGCCAGCAGCCCACGGACGCCCTCGGCCAAAAACATTCAGTACTTC. Residues: CASSPRTPSAKNIQYF.

Comments on this clone: The conserved phenylalanine or tryptophan is not found at the CDR3 terminus, so this likely reflects a read error. Because the CDR3's place on the DNA is in doubt, the DNA is left out and the CDR3 is given as listed by TCRdb. The rearrangement joins TRBV20-1 to TRBJ2-3; the table calls TRBD2, which could not be checked here. Per germline, CDR1 DFQATT and CDR2 SNEGSKA (reference sequence). The CDR3 is 11 amino acids long, termini counted. The CDR3 is CSASWTSGNCV.

This chain connects TRBV6-5 to TRBJ2-1; D not resolved. The CDR3 loop spans 13 amino acids. CDR1 and CDR2 (germline): MNHEY, SVGAGI. V was clipped by 4 bases and J by 6 bases, with 10 bases between them. CDR3 DNA sequence: TGTGCCAGCAGTTTTCGGTCCCGCAATGAGCAGTTCTTC. Amino acids: CASSFRSRNEQFF.

The chain uses TRBV28 and TRBJ2-7, with 7 positions matching TRBD1. CDR1 MDHEN and CDR2 SYDVKM come from the germline V gene. The CDR3 is 15 amino acids. The ends lost 6 bases at V and 6 bases at J; junction bases unmatched: 14. The CDR3 loop is CASRAGTVGNPEQYF. Written as DNA, the CDR3 is TGTGCCAGCAGGGCCGGGACAGTCGGGAACCCCGAGCAGTACTTC.

This clone was seen just once. The chain couples TRBV19 to TRBJ1-1; D call uncertain. The germline V and J ends were trimmed by 3 bases and 4 bases, with 9 bases remaining between them. Germline loops: CDR1 LNHDA, CDR2 SQIVND (reference sequence). CDR3 length: 13 amino acids. The CDR3 DNA is TGTGCCAGTAGTATTAGGGTATTCACTGAAGCTTTCTTT. Its protein product is CASSIRVFTEAFF.

This chain links TRBV30 with TRBJ1-4; D gene ambiguous. CDR1 and CDR2 (germline): GTSNPN, SVGIG (reference sequence). The CDR3 length is 15 residues. V lost 0 bases and J lost 1, with 9 bases in between. Here the CDR3 reads CAWSVGSQTNEKLFF. The CDR3 DNA reads TGTGCCTGGAGTGTAGGGTCCCAAACTAATGAAAAACTGTTTTTT.

The CDR3 region is CASSDGRKTSGRIHEQFF. CDR3 bases: TGTGCCAGCAGTGATGGGAGAAAAACTAGCGGGAGGATTCATGAGCAGTTCTTC. This chain links TRBV6-1 with TRBJ2-1; 12 bases are a match to TRBD2. The CDR3 loop spans 18 amino acids. Germline V gives CDR1 MNHNS, CDR2 SASEGT. V dropped 3 bases and J dropped 8; count of bases not matched to a gene: 14.

A remark on this clone: Germline and junction disagree at one end, which may indicate a read error. The chain carries TRBV29-1 and TRBJ2-5, with a tentative D call TRBD2 (5 bases). This CDR3 comprises 9 residues. In germline, CDR1 is SQVTM, CDR2 ANQGSEA. CDR3 DNA sequence: TGCAGCGTTGAACGCTACGGGAACTTC. It encodes CSVERYGNF.

This clone was recorded once. The genes are TRBV7-3 and TRBJ1-2; the D is unclear. Germline loops: CDR1 SGHTA, CDR2 FQGTGA. The ends were cut back, 0 bases at V and 5 bases at J, with 16 bases in the middle. The CDR3 consists of 16 residues. The CDR3 region is CASSLTPREPRYGYTF. The CDR3, as DNA: TGTGCCAGCAGCTTAACTCCTCGTGAACCAAGATATGGCTACACCTTC.

This chain uses TRBV7-2 with TRBJ1-5; D might be TRBD1 (6 bases). The ends were cut back, 5 bases at V and 2 bases at J, with 13 bases in the middle. Looked up from germline, CDR1 is SGHTA and CDR2 is FQGNSA. This CDR3 region has 15 residues. CDR3 nucleotides: TGTGCCAGCAGCGCCGAGACAGGACGCAATCAGCCCCAGCATTTT. Its translation is CASSAETGRNQPQHF.

The rearrangement uses TRBV28 and TRBJ2-5; D is undetermined. CDR3 length: 14 amino acids. The V end lost 4 bases, the J end lost 12 bases, and 21 bases lay between the germline ends. CDR1 is MDHEN and CDR2 is SYDVKM in the germline V gene. Written as DNA, the CDR3 is TGTGCCAGCAGTTCAACCTCAAACCGCCAGAAAAAGTACTTC. It is translated as CASSSTSNRQKKYF. Full variable domain (remainder filled in from reference TRBV28 and TRBJ2-5): DVKVTQSSRYLVKRTGEKVFLECVQDMDHENMFWYRQDPGLGLRLIYFSYDVKMKEKGDIPEGYSVSREKKERFSLILESASTNQTSMYLCASSSTSNRQKKYFGPGTRLLVL.